What follows is one T cell receptor (beta chain) and its context. The sample originates from a study of T cell responses to AZD1222 COVID-19 vaccine. Per germline, CDR1 SNHLY and CDR2 FYNNEI. This CDR3 is built from 15 residues. V lost 2 bases and J lost 0, with 8 bases in between. TCRdb keeps only in-frame clones here, not all; method: immunoSEQ multiplex PCR. The sample yields approximately 300,000 clones, around 93% seen once. The chain links TRBV2 to TRBJ2-1; D not certain. This receptor was identified in an adult who received the AZD1222 COVID-19 vaccine. Sample: peripheral blood, taken 28 days after the second AZD1222 dose. Here the CDR3 reads CASSELGSSYNEQFF. In DNA, the CDR3 is TGTGCCAGCAGTGAACTGGGATCCTCCTACAATGAGCAGTTCTTC.